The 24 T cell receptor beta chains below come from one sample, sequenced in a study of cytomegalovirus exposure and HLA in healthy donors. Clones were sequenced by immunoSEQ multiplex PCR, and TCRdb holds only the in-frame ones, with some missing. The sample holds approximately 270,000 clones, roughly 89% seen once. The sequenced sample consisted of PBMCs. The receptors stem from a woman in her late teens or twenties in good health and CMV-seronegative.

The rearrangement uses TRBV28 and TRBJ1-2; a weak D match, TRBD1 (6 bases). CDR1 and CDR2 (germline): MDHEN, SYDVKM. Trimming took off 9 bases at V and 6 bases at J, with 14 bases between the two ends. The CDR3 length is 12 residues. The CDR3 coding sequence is TGTGCCAGTGCACTAAACAGGGATGGCTACACCTTC. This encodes CASALNRDGYTF.

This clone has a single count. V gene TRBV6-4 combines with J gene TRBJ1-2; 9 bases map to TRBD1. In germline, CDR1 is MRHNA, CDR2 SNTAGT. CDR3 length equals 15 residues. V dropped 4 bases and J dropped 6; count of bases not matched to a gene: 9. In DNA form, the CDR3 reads TGTGCCAGCAGTGGGGGTTGGGGACAGGGAAATGGCTACACCTTC. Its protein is CASSGGWGQGNGYTF.

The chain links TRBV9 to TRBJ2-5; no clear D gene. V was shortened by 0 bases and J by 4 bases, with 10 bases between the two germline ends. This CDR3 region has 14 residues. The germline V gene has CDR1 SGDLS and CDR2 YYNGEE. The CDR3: CASSVDYTLETQYF. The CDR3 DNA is TGTGCCAGCAGCGTAGATTACACATTAGAGACCCAGTACTTC.

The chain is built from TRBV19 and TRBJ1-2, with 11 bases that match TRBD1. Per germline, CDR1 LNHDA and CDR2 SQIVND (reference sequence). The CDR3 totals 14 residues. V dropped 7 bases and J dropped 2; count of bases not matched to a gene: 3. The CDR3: CASMDRGRNYGYTF. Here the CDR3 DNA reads TGTGCCAGTATGGACAGGGGGCGAAACTATGGCTACACCTTC.

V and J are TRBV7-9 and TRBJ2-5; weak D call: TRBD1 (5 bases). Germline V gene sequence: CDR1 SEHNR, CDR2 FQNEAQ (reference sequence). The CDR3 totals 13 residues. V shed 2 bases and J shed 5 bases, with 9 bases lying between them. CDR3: CASSLQGLETQYF. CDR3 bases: TGTGCCAGCAGCTTACAGGGTTTGGAGACCCAGTACTTC.

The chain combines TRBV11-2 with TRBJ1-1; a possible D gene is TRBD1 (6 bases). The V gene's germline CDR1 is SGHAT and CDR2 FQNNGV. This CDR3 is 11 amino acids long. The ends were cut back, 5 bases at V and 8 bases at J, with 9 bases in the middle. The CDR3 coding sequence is TGTGCCAGCAGCCAGGGGACGGAAGCTTTCTTT. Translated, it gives CASSQGTEAFF.

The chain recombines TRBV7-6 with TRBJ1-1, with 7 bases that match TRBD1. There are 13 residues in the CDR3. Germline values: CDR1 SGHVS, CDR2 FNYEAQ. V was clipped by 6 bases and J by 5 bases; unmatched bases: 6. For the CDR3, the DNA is TGTGCCAGCAGACTCGACAGGGATACTGAAGCTTTCTTT. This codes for CASRLDRDTEAFF.

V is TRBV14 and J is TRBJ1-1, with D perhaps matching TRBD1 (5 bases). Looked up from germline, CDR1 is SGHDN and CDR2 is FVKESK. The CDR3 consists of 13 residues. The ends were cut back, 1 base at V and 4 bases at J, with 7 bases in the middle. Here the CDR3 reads CASSQADITEAFF. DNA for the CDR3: TGTGCCAGCAGCCAAGCGGACATCACTGAAGCTTTCTTT.

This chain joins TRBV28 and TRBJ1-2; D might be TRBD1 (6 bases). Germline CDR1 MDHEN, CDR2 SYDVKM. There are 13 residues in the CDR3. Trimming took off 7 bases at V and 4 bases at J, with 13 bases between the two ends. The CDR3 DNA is TGTGCCAGCAACCCTGGACAGCTCTATGGCTACACCTTC. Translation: CASNPGQLYGYTF.

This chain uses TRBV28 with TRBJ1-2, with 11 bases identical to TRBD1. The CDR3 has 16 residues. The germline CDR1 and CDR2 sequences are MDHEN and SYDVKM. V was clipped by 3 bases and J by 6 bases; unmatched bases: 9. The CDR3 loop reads CASSFGQGAVSNGYTF. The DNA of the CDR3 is TGTGCCAGCAGTTTTGGACAGGGGGCTGTATCTAATGGCTACACCTTC.

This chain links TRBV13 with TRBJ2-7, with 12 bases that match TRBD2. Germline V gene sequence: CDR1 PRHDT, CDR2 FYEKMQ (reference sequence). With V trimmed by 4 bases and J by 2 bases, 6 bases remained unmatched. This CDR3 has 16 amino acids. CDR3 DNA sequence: TGTGCCAGCAGCTCCAGACTAGCGGGGGCCGCCTACGAGCAGTACTTC. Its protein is CASSSRLAGAAYEQYF. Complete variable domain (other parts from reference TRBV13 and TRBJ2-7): AAGVIQSPRHLIKEKRETATLKCYPIPRHDTVYWYQQGPGQDPQFLISFYEKMQSDKGSIPDRFSAQQFSDYHSELNMSSLELGDSALYFCASSSRLAGAAYEQYFGPGTRLTVT.

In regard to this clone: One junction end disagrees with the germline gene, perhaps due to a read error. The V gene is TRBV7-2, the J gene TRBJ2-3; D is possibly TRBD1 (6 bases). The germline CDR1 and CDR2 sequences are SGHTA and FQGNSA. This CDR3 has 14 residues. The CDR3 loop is CASRFQGLVDTQYF. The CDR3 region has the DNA TGTGCCAGCCGCTTCCAGGGGTTGGTAGATACGCAGTATTTT.

The CDR3 protein is CASSIPNRADSNQPQHF. The CDR3, as DNA: TGTGCCAGTAGTATACCTAACAGGGCGGATAGCAATCAGCCCCAGCATTTT. The chain couples TRBV19 to TRBJ1-5; possible D gene TRBD1, 6 bases. Germline CDR1 and CDR2: LNHDA and SQIVND (reference sequence). The length of the CDR3 is 17 residues. V was cut by 2 bases and J by 0 bases, with 14 bases left in between. Together with reference TRBV19 and TRBJ1-5, the CDR3 gives the full variable domain: DGGITQSPKYLFRKEGQNVTLSCEQNLNHDAMYWYRQDPGQGLRLIYYSQIVNDFQKGDIAEGYSVSREKKESFPLTVTSAQKNPTAFYLCASSIPNRADSNQPQHFGDGTRLSIL.

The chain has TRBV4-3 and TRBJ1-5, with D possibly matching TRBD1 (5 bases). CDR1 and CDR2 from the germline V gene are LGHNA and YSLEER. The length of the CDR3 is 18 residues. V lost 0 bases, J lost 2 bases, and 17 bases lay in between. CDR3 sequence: CASSQDLGGAGGNQPQHF. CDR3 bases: TGCGCCAGCAGCCAAGATCTGGGAGGGGCTGGAGGCAATCAGCCCCAGCATTTT.

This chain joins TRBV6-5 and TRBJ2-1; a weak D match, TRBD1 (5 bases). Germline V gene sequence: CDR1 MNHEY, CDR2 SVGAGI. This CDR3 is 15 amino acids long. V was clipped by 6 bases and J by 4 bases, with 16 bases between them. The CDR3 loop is CASSPQQGSYNEQFF. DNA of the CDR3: TGTGCCAGCAGCCCCCAGCAGGGTAGTTACAATGAGCAGTTCTTC.

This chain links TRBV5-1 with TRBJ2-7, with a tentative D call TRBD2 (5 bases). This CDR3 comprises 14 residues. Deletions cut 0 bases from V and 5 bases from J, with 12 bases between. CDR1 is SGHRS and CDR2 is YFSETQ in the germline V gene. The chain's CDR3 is CASSLAGKGDEQYV. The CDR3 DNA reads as TGCGCCAGCAGCTTGGCCGGGAAGGGCGACGAGCAGTACGTC.

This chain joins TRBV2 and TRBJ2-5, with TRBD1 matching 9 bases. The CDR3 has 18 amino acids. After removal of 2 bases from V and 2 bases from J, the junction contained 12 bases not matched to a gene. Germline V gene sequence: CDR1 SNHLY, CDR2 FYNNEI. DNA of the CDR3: TGTGCCAGCAGTGAATTTAGAGGGGTTGGGACAGGGCAAGAGACCCAGTACTTC. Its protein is CASSEFRGVGTGQETQYF.

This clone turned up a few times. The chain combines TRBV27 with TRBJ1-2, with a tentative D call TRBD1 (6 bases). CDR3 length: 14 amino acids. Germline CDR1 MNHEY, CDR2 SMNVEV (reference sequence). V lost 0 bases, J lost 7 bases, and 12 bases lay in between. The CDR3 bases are TGTGCCAGCAGTTTATCGAGGGGGTTCCCTGGCTACACCTTC. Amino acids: CASSLSRGFPGYTF.

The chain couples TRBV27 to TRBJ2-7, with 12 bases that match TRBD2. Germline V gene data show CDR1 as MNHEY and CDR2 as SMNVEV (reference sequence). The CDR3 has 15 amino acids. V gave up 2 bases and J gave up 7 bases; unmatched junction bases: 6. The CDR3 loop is CASSLASGGAGEQYF. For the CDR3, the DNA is TGTGCCAGCAGTTTAGCTAGCGGGGGGGCCGGTGAGCAGTACTTC.

In DNA, the CDR3 is TGTGCCAGCAGCCACCGACTAGCGGGGGGGCTAGACGAAGAGACCCAGTACTTC. Protein product: CASSHRLAGGLDEETQYF. V and J are TRBV7-2 and TRBJ2-5, with 14 bases aligning to TRBD2. V lost 5 bases and J lost 3; bases outside the gene matches: 11. Germline V lookup: CDR1 SGHTA, CDR2 FQGNSA. CDR3 length: 18 residues. Complete variable domain (other parts from reference TRBV7-2 and TRBJ2-5): GAGVSQSPSNKVTEKGKDVELRCDPISGHTALYWYRQSLGQGLEFLIYFQGNSAPDKSGLPSDRFSAERTGGSVSTLTIQRTQQEDSAVYLCASSHRLAGGLDEETQYFGPGTRLLVL.

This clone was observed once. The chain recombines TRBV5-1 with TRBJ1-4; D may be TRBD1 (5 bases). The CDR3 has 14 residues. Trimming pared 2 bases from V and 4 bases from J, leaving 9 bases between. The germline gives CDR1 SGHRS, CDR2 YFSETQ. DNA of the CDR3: TGCGCCAGCAGCTTCCAGGGTTTTAATGAAAAACTGTTTTTT. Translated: CASSFQGFNEKLFF.

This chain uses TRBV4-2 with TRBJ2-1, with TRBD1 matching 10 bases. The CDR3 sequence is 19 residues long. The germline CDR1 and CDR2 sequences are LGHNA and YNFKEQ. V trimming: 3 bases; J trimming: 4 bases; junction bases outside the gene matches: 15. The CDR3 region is CASSQAGTGALNSYNEQFF. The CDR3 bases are TGTGCCAGCAGCCAGGCCGGGACAGGGGCTTTAAACTCATACAATGAGCAGTTCTTC.

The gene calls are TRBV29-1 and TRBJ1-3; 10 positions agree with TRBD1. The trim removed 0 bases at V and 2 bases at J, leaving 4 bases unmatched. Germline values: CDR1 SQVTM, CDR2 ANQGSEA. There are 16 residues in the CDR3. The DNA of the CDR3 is TGCAGCGTTGAAGATGGGACAGGGGCTGCTGGAAACACCATATATTTT. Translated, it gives CSVEDGTGAAGNTIYF.

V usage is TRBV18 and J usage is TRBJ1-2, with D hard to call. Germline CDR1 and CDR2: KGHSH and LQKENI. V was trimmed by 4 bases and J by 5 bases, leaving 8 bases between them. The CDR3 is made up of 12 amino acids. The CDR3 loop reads CASSHQEYGYTF. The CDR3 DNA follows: TGTGCCAGCTCACACCAGGAATATGGCTACACCTTC.